The next 13 T cell receptor beta chains were all read from a single sample in a study of T cells in women clearing cervical HPV infection. Here immunoSEQ multiplex PCR was the method, and the copy in TCRdb shows in-frame clones only, minus some. The table lists roughly 40,000 clones, with 1.2% in the top ten. Sequences were obtained from blood buffy coat. The receptors originated from a woman aged 18 to 75 with a cervical HPV16 infection that either progressed to CIN3+ or cleared (not recorded which).

With respect to this clone: The read falls 3 residues short of the CDR3 end, and the missing part is taken from the germline J gene. The chain employs TRBV5-1 and TRBJ2-4, with TRBD2 matching 8 bases. CDR1 and CDR2 from the germline V gene are SGHRS and YFSETQ. This CDR3 has 12 residues. CDR3 protein: CASSYPGLDQYF. Partial CDR3 DNA: TGCGCCAGCAGCTACCCGGGACTAGAT.

The CDR3 sequence: CASSVNNEGSYEQYF. Incomplete CDR3 DNA: TGTGCCAGCAGCGTTAACAATGAGGGGTCCTACGAG. The V call is TRBV7-6, the J call TRBJ2-7, with D tentatively TRBD1 or TRBD2 (5 bases each). Read coverage stops 3 residues before the CDR3 terminus; the germline J gene supplies the remainder. The CDR3 runs to 15 residues. The germline gives CDR1 SGHVS, CDR2 FNYEAQ. The ends were cut back, 5 bases at V and 1 base at J, with 15 bases in the middle.

In regard to this clone: From the germline J gene comes the end of the CDR3, since the read stops 3 residues before it. The gene calls are TRBV6-1 and TRBJ1-2; D is uncertain. The V gene's germline CDR1 is MNHNS and CDR2 SASEGT. The CDR3 loop spans 11 amino acids. V was shortened by 3 bases and J by 5 bases, with 4 bases between the two germline ends. CDR3 bases read: TGTGCCAGCAGTGAGGCTTATGGC. Translated: CASSEAYG. The entire CDR3 reads CASSEAYGYTF.

Here the CDR3 reads CASTRTEIIQPQHF. The sequenced part of the CDR3 DNA is TGTGCCAGTACCCGGACTGAGATCATACAGCCC. J is TRBJ1-5 and V is TRBV19; D is uncertain. The CDR3 end is not reached by the read, which stops 3 residues before it; the germline J gene fills it in. The ends were cut back, 7 bases at V and 7 bases at J, with 17 bases in the middle. This CDR3 has 14 amino acids. The germline V gene has CDR1 LNHDA and CDR2 SQIVND (reference sequence).

Remarks on this clone: With the read ending 3 residues before the CDR3 end, the germline J gene is used to fill in that end. The chain is built from TRBV2 and TRBJ1-4, with 7 bases aligning to TRBD1. Germline V gives CDR1 SNHLY, CDR2 FYNNEI. V shed 6 bases and J 8 bases; nucleotides not matched to a gene: 3. The CDR3 runs to 12 residues. The CDR3 loop reads CASRGDREKLFF. The covered CDR3 bases are TGTGCCAGCAGGGGGGACAGAGAAAAA.

Points on this clone: Read sequence stops 3 residues before the CDR3 end, and the germline J gene provides the missing end. The V gene is TRBV5-8, the J gene TRBJ2-3; D is possibly TRBD2 (5 bases). Germline assignment: CDR1 SGHTS and CDR2 YDEGEE. This CDR3 region has 13 residues. V was trimmed by 2 bases and J by 1 base, leaving 5 bases between them. CDR3 protein: CASSFGGTDTQYF. The sequenced part of the CDR3 DNA is TGTGCCAGCAGCTTCGGGGGCACAGATACG. Full variable domain (rest looked up from reference TRBV5-8 and TRBJ2-3): EAGVTQSPTHLIKTRGQQATLRCSPISGHTSVYWYQQALGLGLQFLLWYDEGEERNRGNFPPRFSGRQFPNYSSELNVNALELEDSALYLCASSFGGTDTQYFGPGTRLTVL.

For this clone: The CDR3 is cut off 3 residues early in the read; its end comes from the germline J gene. V gene TRBV11-2 combines with J gene TRBJ2-5, with 7 bases identical to TRBD1. The CDR3 sequence is 13 residues long. In germline, CDR1 is SGHAT, CDR2 FQNNGV. J gave up 3 bases and V 5 bases, and 3 bases lay outside the gene matches. This CDR3 reads CASSQDREETQYF. The CDR3 bases that were read are TGTGCCAGCAGCCAAGACAGGGAAGAGACC.

As for this clone: The read finishes 3 residues shy of the CDR3 end, and the germline J gene is used to complete it. This chain uses TRBV7-2 with TRBJ2-1, with 8 nucleotides matching TRBD2. V was clipped by 6 bases and J by 9 bases; unmatched bases: 7. The CDR3 contains 13 residues. Germline assignment: CDR1 SGHTA and CDR2 FQGNSA. Incomplete CDR3 DNA: TGTGCCAGCAGACTCGGAACTAGCGGTGAG. Its protein is CASRLGTSGE. The entire CDR3 reads CASRLGTSGEQFF.

Of note for this clone: The junction departs from the called germline gene at one end, perhaps through a read error. The CDR3 goes on 3 residues after the read ends, and that part is filled in from the germline J gene. This chain connects TRBV4-2 to TRBJ1-2, with 8 bases that match TRBD1. Germline CDR1 and CDR2: LGHNA and YNFKEQ. This CDR3 has 18 amino acids. The CDR3 here is CASSLGPRTGPGNYGYTF. The sequenced part of the CDR3 DNA is TGCGCCAGCAGCCTCGGCCCACGGACAGGGCCGGGCAACTATGGC.

About this clone itself: The read falls 3 residues short of the CDR3 end, and the missing part is taken from the germline J gene. The chain couples TRBV6-1 to TRBJ1-1; TRBD1 is a possible D gene (5 bases). The CDR3 is 14 amino acids. Trimming stripped 2 bases from V and 4 bases from J, with 11 bases between. The germline V gene encodes CDR1 MNHNS and CDR2 SASEGT. The CDR3 bases that were read are TGTGCCAGCAGTGAATCGCAGGGCCTCACTGAA. Protein: CASSESQGLTE. The CDR3 in its entirety is CASSESQGLTEAFF.

Worth noting for this clone: The read finishes 3 residues shy of the CDR3 end, and the germline J gene is used to complete it. The chain uses TRBV2 and TRBJ2-1, with D perhaps TRBD1 (6 bases). The CDR3 sequence is 15 residues long. The ends were cut back, 2 bases at V and 9 bases at J, with 17 bases in the middle. Per germline, CDR1 SNHLY and CDR2 FYNNEI. The CDR3: CASSETRWDIGEQFF. The covered CDR3 bases are TGTGCCAGCAGTGAAACTCGCTGGGACATTGGTGAG. Full variable domain (outside the CDR3, taken from reference TRBV2 and TRBJ2-1): EPEVTQTPSHQVTQMGQEVILRCVPISNHLYFYWYRQILGQKVEFLVSFYNNEISEKSEIFDDQFSVERPDGSNFTLKIRSTKLEDSAMYFCASSETRWDIGEQFFGPGTRLTVL.

With regard to this clone: The CDR3 extends 3 residues past the end of the read, so its final part is completed from the germline J gene. The chain combines TRBV7-2 with TRBJ1-6; 9 nucleotides agree with TRBD1. This CDR3 contains 14 residues. Germline-derived CDR1 and CDR2 are SGHTA and FQGNSA. The V gene end was trimmed by 6 bases and the J gene end by 7 bases; junction bases not matched to a gene: 4. CDR3 in amino acids: CASRPGTGNSPLHF. The sequenced part of the CDR3 DNA is TGTGCCAGCAGACCCGGGACAGGGAATTCACCC.

In regard to this clone: The read terminates 3 residues before the CDR3 end, so the remaining end is supplied by the germline J gene. The genes are TRBV5-1 and TRBJ2-3; 9 nucleotides match TRBD1. Germline V gene lookup returns CDR1 SGHRS and CDR2 YFSETQ. The CDR3 has 19 residues. The junction had 12 bases not matched to a gene; V was cut back by 0 bases and J by 1 base. The sequenced part of the CDR3 DNA is TGCGCCAGCAGCTTGGTGGGGTGGGGAACAGGGGGCCGCACAGATACG. This gives the protein CASSLVGWGTGGRTDT. The full-length CDR3 reads as CASSLVGWGTGGRTDTQYF. Complete variable domain (other parts from reference TRBV5-1 and TRBJ2-3): KAGVTQTPRYLIKTRGQQVTLSCSPISGHRSVSWYQQTPGQGLQFLFEYFSETQRNKGNFPGRFSGRQFSNSRSEMNVSTLELGDSALYLCASSLVGWGTGGRTDTQYFGPGTRLTVL.